The 17 T cell receptor beta chains presented below share a single source sample, sequenced in a study of regulatory T cells in long-lasting Graves disease. This sample's time point: newly diagnosed GD, antithyroid drugs for less than 3 months. PBMC-derived RNA was used for the TCR library. The TCR beta library used iRepertoire HTBI primers with Arm-PCR amplification of CDR3. One entry per CDR3 protein results from TCRdb running MiXCR on the multiplex PCR reads. Of about 620,000 distinct CDR3 sequences in the sample, roughly 15% were seen once. These data were also reused for a study on T cells in Graves' hyperthyroidism and ophthalmopathy.

The sequences come from peripheral blood mononuclear cells (PBMCs), collected at new diagnosis, from a patient treated with antithyroid drugs. These receptors were collected from a woman aged 30 to 39 with Graves disease.

This clonotype was counted only a few times. The gene calls are TRBV25-1 and TRBJ2-2, with D perhaps matching TRBD1 or TRBD2 (5 bases each). Per germline, CDR1 MGHDK and CDR2 SYGVNS. V dropped 8 bases and J dropped 15 bases, with 16 bases sitting between them. The CDR3 is made up of 11 amino acids. The CDR3 loop reads CASGYGDHMFF. The DNA of the CDR3 is TGTGCCAGCGGCTACGGGGACCATATGTTTTTT.

This clonotype came up many times. V is TRBV19 and J is TRBJ1-1; D is perhaps TRBD1 (6 bases). Germline assignment: CDR1 LNHDA and CDR2 SQIVND (reference sequence). V was clipped by 6 bases and J by 5 bases, with 22 bases between them. This CDR3 has 16 residues. In DNA, the CDR3 is TGTGCCAGTAGACCCAGTACAGGGAGCCCGAGGACTGAAGCTTTCTTT. It codes for CASRPSTGSPRTEAFF. Filled out from reference TRBV19 and TRBJ1-1, the complete variable domain reads DGGITQSPKYLFRKEGQNVTLSCEQNLNHDAMYWYRQDPGQGLRLIYYSQIVNDFQKGDIAEGYSVSREKKESFPLTVTSAQKNPTAFYLCASRPSTGSPRTEAFFGQGTRLTVV.

This clonotype was detected ten times or more. The J gene is TRBJ2-1, the V gene TRBV14; a possible D gene is TRBD2 (6 bases). The germline V and J ends were trimmed by 0 bases and 8 bases, with 11 bases remaining between them. The CDR3 consists of 14 residues. Germline loops: CDR1 SGHDN, CDR2 FVKESK. Here the CDR3 reads CASSQDFGGDEQFF. As DNA, the CDR3 is TGTGCCAGCAGCCAAGATTTCGGGGGAGATGAGCAGTTCTTC.

This clonotype was detected many times. The rearrangement uses TRBV12-3 or TRBV12-4 and TRBJ2-1; TRBD1 matches at 9 bases. The CDR3 has 16 residues. V dropped 3 bases and J dropped 5; count of bases not matched to a gene: 8. In DNA form, the CDR3 reads TGTGCCAGCAGTTTCCGCCGGGACAGGGTGAACAATGAGCAGTTCTTC. Its protein is CASSFRRDRVNNEQFF.

The chain carries TRBV20-1 and TRBJ2-2, with unresolved D. This CDR3 is 13 amino acids long. V was cut by 1 base and J by 5 bases, with 8 bases left in between. Per germline, CDR1 DFQATT and CDR2 SNEGSKA (reference sequence). The DNA for the CDR3 is TGCAGTGCTAGAGCCGTGGGTACCGGGGAGCTGTTTTTT. Its translation: CSARAVGTGELFF.

This clonotype was seen at least ten times. V is TRBV27 and J is TRBJ1-2; no reliable D call. The germline V and J ends were trimmed by 0 bases and 8 bases, with 16 bases remaining between them. CDR1 is MNHEY and CDR2 is SMNVEV in the germline V gene (reference sequence). The CDR3 covers 15 residues. The CDR3 region has the DNA TGTGCCAGCAGTTTATCCCCCCCGGGGTTCTCAGGCTACACCTTC. Protein sequence: CASSLSPPGFSGYTF.

This clonotype was seen a few times. The rearrangement joins TRBV20-1 to TRBJ2-1; 8 nucleotides align to TRBD2. The CDR3 has 13 residues. V lost 6 bases and J lost 4; bases outside the gene matches: 5. Per the germline V gene, CDR1 is DFQATT and CDR2 is SNEGSKA (reference sequence). The CDR3 DNA sequence: TGCAGTGCCCCCGGGAGGGGTTACAATGAGCAGTTCTTC. Its protein is CSAPGRGYNEQFF.

This clonotype was detected ten times or more. V usage is TRBV24-1 and J usage is TRBJ2-5; 11 nucleotides match TRBD1. V lost 4 bases to trimming and J lost 4 bases; unmatched junction nucleotides: 4. This CDR3 spans 15 amino acids. In germline, CDR1 is KGHDR, CDR2 SFDVKD. Here the CDR3 reads CATSDWTGGSETQYF. The CDR3 coding sequence is TGTGCCACCAGTGACTGGACAGGGGGCTCAGAGACCCAGTACTTC.

This clonotype was found many times. This chain links TRBV7-3 with TRBJ2-3, with 7 bases that match TRBD1. CDR3 length: 14 amino acids. V was clipped by 4 bases and J by 2 bases; unmatched bases: 3. Germline loops: CDR1 SGHTA, CDR2 FQGTGA. CDR3 sequence: CASSSGGVTDTQYF. The DNA for the CDR3 is TGTGCCAGCAGCTCAGGGGGAGTCACAGATACGCAGTATTTT.

The sample holds many counts of this clonotype. V usage is TRBV7-3 and J usage is TRBJ1-2; 7 positions agree with TRBD1. This CDR3 comprises 15 residues. After removal of 5 bases from V and 5 bases from J, the junction contained 11 bases not matched to a gene. From germline, CDR1 is SGHTA and CDR2 FQGTGA. CDR3 nucleotide sequence: TGTGCCAGCAGCCTCAGGACAGGCCTGACGTATGGCTACACCTTC. Translation gives CASSLRTGLTYGYTF.

The chain combines TRBV20-1 with TRBJ2-1; D possibly corresponds to TRBD2 (6 bases). CDR1 is DFQATT, CDR2 SNEGSKA, per germline (reference sequence). The CDR3 loop spans 17 amino acids. V was clipped by 2 bases and J by 2 bases, with 19 bases between them. The CDR3 nucleotides read TGCAGTGCTAGAACTCCCCCTAGCGCCGGAGCCTACAATGAGCAGTTCTTC. This encodes CSARTPPSAGAYNEQFF.

This clonotype was counted many times. This chain uses TRBV2 with TRBJ1-1; D remains ambiguous. This CDR3 comprises 13 residues. V shed 9 bases and J shed 5 bases, with 16 bases lying between them. Germline V gene lookup returns CDR1 SNHLY and CDR2 FYNNEI. CDR3 sequence: CASRTDLRTEAFF. CDR3 in DNA: TGTGCCAGTCGGACTGACTTACGGACTGAAGCTTTCTTT.

The chain couples TRBV3-1 to TRBJ1-2; TRBD1 matches 10 bases. V was clipped by 1 base and J by 7 bases; unmatched bases: 9. This CDR3 contains 16 residues. The V gene's germline CDR1 is LGHDT and CDR2 YNNKEL (reference sequence). Here the CDR3 reads CASSQVGTGAGAGYTF. The CDR3 DNA follows: TGTGCCAGCAGCCAAGTTGGGACAGGGGCCGGCGCTGGCTACACCTTC.

This clonotype has ten or more counts. V gene TRBV29-1 combines with J gene TRBJ2-5; D unresolved. V lost 7 bases and J 5 bases, leaving 17 bases between the germline ends. Germline V gives CDR1 SQVTM, CDR2 ANQGSEA. CDR3 size: 13 residues. In DNA, the CDR3 is TGCAGCGCCTCCCGTGGAGCCTTTGAGACCCAGTACTTC. This gives the protein CSASRGAFETQYF.

V is TRBV20-1 and J is TRBJ2-7, with 8 positions matching TRBD1. J gave up 2 bases and V 6 bases, and 9 bases lay outside the gene matches. The germline gives CDR1 DFQATT, CDR2 SNEGSKA (reference sequence). The CDR3 has 14 amino acids. The CDR3 sequence: CSARDRQKPYEQYF. In nucleotides, the CDR3 is TGCAGTGCACGGGACAGGCAGAAGCCCTACGAGCAGTACTTC.

The rearrangement links TRBV7-2 to TRBJ1-3; D is unclear. Trimming cost V 3 bases and J 4 bases, with 13 bases left between them. There are 15 residues in the CDR3. Germline CDR1 SGHTA, CDR2 FQGNSA. The CDR3 is CASSLGPSKGNTIYF. Written as DNA, the CDR3 is TGTGCCAGCAGCTTGGGCCCTAGTAAGGGAAACACCATATATTTT.

The sample holds many counts of this clonotype. This sequence joins TRBV20-1 and TRBJ1-2; possibly TRBD1 for D (6 bases). Germline assignment: CDR1 DFQATT and CDR2 SNEGSKA (reference sequence). The V end was cut by 6 bases, the J end by 4 bases, with 18 bases between. The CDR3 sequence is 14 residues long. The CDR3 nucleotides read TGCAGTGCCCTCTCCTCCGGACAGTTCTATGGCTACACCTTC. Its protein is CSALSSGQFYGYTF.